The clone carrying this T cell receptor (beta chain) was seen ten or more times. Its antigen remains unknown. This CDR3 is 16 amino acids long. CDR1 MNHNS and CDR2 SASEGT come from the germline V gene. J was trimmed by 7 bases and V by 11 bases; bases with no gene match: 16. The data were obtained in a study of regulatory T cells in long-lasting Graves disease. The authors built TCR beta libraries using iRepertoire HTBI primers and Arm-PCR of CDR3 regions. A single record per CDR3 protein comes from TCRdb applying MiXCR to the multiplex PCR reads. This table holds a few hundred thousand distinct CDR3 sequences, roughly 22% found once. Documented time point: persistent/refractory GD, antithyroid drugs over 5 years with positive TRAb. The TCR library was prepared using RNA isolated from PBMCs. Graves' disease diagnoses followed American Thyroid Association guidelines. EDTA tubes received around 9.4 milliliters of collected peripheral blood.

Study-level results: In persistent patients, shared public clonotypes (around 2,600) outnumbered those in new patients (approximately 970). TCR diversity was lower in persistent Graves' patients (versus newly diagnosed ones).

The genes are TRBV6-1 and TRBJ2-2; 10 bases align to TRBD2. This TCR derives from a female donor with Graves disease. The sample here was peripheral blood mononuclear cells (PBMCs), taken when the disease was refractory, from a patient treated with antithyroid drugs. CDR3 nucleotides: TGTGCCTGCTCGCCTAGCGGGGGAGGGTTCGGCGGGGAGCTGTTTTTT. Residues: CACSPSGGGFGGELFF.